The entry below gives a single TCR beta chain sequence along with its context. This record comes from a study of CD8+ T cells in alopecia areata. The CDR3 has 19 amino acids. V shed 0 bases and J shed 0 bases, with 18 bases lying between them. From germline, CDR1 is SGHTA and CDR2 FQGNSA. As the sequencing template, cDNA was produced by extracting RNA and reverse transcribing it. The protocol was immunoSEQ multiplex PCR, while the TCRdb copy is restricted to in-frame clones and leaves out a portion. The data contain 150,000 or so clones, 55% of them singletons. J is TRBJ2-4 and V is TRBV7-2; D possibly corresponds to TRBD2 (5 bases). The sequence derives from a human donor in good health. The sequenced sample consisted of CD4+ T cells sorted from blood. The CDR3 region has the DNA TGTGCCAGCAGCTTAGCGCCCCCCGTGGCTAGCAGAGCCAAAAACATTCAGTACTTC. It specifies CASSLAPPVASRAKNIQYF.